One and the same sample provided the 9 T cell receptor beta chains below, sequenced in a study of control samples from healthy donors and cancer patients. Clones were read by immunoSEQ multiplex PCR, and TCRdb kept only the in-frame ones, dropping some. The data contain 150,000 to 200,000 clones, around 96% of them singletons. Sequenced sample: blood. The receptors were sampled from a woman aged 40-49 years in good health.

The rearrangement links TRBV30 to TRBJ2-7; 7 positions match TRBD1. Per germline, CDR1 GTSNPN and CDR2 SVGIG (reference sequence). The CDR3 is 13 residues long. V gave up 0 bases and J gave up 3 bases; unmatched junction bases: 2. Here the CDR3 reads CAWSVGGNYEQYF. The CDR3 DNA is TGTGCCTGGAGTGTAGGGGGCAACTACGAGCAGTACTTC.

The J gene is TRBJ1-1, the V gene TRBV6-4; D is perhaps TRBD1 (6 bases). V was pared by 6 bases and J by 5 bases, with 16 bases between. This CDR3 is built from 14 residues. Germline loops: CDR1 MRHNA, CDR2 SNTAGT. In DNA, the CDR3 is TGTGCCAGCAGCCCCGAGGGGGGGAGGACTGAAGCTTTCTTT. Its protein product is CASSPEGGRTEAFF.

The chain has TRBV19 and TRBJ2-2; TRBD2 matches at 8 bases. From germline, CDR1 is LNHDA and CDR2 SQIVND (reference sequence). V was clipped by 3 bases and J by 4 bases; unmatched bases: 7. This CDR3 is built from 16 residues. CDR3 residues: CASSIASGRGTGELFF. The CDR3 nucleotides read TGTGCCAGTAGTATTGCCAGCGGGAGAGGCACCGGGGAGCTGTTTTTT.

To note about this clone: In the same sample, other DNA sequences code for this CDR3. The chain employs TRBV9 and TRBJ2-7; 10 bases agree with TRBD1. Germline lookup yields CDR1 SGDLS and CDR2 YYNGEE. V lost 4 bases, J lost 3 bases, and 4 bases stayed unmatched. The CDR3 is made up of 14 amino acids. The CDR3 is CASSPRDRGYEQYF. The DNA of the CDR3 is TGTGCCAGCAGCCCCCGGGACAGGGGCTACGAGCAGTACTTC.

The rearrangement uses TRBV6-4 and TRBJ2-3; no clear D gene. The length of the CDR3 is 14 residues. CDR1 is MRHNA and CDR2 is SNTAGT in the germline V gene. Trimming stripped 0 bases from V and 4 bases from J, with 8 bases between. CDR3 in amino acids: CASSDSSGSDTQYF. The CDR3 DNA reads TGTGCCAGCAGTGACTCGTCGGGTTCAGATACGCAGTATTTT.

The chain employs TRBV18 and TRBJ1-1; TRBD1 agrees at 7 bases. Germline V gene data show CDR1 as KGHSH and CDR2 as LQKENI. The J segment lost 4 bases and the V segment lost 3 bases, leaving 5 bases of the junction unmatched. This CDR3 is 14 amino acids long. The CDR3 reads CASSPDRVSTEAFF. The CDR3 coding sequence is TGTGCCAGCTCACCCGACAGGGTCTCCACTGAAGCTTTCTTT.

The chain uses TRBV5-8 and TRBJ1-2, with a weak D call TRBD1 (6 bases). V was pared by 0 bases and J by 3 bases, with 6 bases between. The CDR3 is 13 amino acids. Germline V gene data show CDR1 as SGHTS and CDR2 as YDEGEE. CDR3: CASSLDRDYGYTF. For the CDR3, the DNA is TGTGCCAGCAGCTTGGACAGGGACTATGGCTACACCTTC.

The chain uses TRBV5-1 and TRBJ2-5; TRBD1 matches at 10 bases. V lost 4 bases to trimming and J lost 2 bases; unmatched junction nucleotides: 5. This CDR3 is built from 15 residues. CDR1 is SGHRS, CDR2 YFSETQ, per germline. DNA for the CDR3: TGCGCCAGCAGCGTGACAGGGGGCCCTCAAGAGACCCAGTACTTC. This sequence encodes CASSVTGGPQETQYF.

The V and J genes are TRBV19 and TRBJ2-5, with D perhaps matching TRBD1 (6 bases). This CDR3 region has 11 residues. Trimming shortened V by 6 bases and J by 6 bases, and 8 bases separated the two germline ends. Germline V CDR1 and CDR2: LNHDA, SQIVND (reference sequence). The CDR3 DNA reads as TGTGCCAGTAGGGGACAACAGACCCAGTACTTC. The encoded protein is CASRGQQTQYF. Full variable domain (rest looked up from reference TRBV19 and TRBJ2-5): DGGITQSPKYLFRKEGQNVTLSCEQNLNHDAMYWYRQDPGQGLRLIYYSQIVNDFQKGDIAEGYSVSREKKESFPLTVTSAQKNPTAFYLCASRGQQTQYFGPGTRLLVL.